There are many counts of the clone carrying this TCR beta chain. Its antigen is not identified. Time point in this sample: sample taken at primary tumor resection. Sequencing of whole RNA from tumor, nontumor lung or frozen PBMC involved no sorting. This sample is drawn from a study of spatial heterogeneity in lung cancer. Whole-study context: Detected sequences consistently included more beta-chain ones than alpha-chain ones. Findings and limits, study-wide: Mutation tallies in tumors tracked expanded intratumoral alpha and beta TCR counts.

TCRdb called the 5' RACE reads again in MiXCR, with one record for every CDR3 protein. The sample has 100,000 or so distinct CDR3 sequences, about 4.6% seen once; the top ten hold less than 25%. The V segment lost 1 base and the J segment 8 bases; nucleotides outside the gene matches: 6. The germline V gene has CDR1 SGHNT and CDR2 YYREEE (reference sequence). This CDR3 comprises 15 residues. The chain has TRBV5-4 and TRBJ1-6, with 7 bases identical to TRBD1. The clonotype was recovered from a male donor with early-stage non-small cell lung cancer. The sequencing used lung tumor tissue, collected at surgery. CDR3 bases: TGTGCCAGCAGCTTGCCAGGGGGGAACGATTCACCCCTCCACTTT. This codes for CASSLPGGNDSPLHF.